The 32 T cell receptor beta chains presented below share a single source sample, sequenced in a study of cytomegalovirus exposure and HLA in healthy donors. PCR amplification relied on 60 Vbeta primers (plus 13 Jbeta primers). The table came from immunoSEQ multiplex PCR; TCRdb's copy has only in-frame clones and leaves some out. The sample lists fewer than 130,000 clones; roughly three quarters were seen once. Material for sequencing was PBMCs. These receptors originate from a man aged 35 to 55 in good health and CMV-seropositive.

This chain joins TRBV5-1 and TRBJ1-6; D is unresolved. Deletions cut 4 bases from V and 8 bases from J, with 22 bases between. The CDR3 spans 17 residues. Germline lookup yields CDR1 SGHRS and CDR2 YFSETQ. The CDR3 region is CASSGHESGFGDSPLHF. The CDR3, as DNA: TGCGCCAGCAGCGGCCACGAGTCGGGTTTCGGGGATTCACCCCTCCACTTT.

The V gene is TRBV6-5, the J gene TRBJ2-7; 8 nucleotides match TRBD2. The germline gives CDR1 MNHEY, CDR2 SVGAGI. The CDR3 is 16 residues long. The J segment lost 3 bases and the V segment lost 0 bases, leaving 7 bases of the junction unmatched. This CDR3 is CASSYSTGGAIYEQYF. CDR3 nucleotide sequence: TGTGCCAGCAGTTACTCGACGGGGGGGGCAATCTACGAGCAGTACTTC.

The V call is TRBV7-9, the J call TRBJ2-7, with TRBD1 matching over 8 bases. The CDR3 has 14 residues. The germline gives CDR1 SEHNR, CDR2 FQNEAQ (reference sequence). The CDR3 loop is CSSSPPDRVHEQYV. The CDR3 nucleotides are TGTTCCAGCAGCCCACCGGACAGGGTCCACGAGCAGTACGTC.

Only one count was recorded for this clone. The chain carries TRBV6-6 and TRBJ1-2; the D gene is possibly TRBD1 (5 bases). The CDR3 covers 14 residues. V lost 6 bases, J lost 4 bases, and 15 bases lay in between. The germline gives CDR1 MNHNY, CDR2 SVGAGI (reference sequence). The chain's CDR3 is CASSPRQHRYGYTF. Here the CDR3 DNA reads TGTGCCAGCAGCCCGCGACAGCACCGCTATGGCTACACCTTC.

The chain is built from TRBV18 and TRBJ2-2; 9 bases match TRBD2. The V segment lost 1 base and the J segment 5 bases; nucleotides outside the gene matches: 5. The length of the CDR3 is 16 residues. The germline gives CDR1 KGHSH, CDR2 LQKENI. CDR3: CASSPRTSVWTGELFF. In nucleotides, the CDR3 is TGTGCCAGCTCACCACGGACTAGCGTTTGGACCGGGGAGCTGTTTTTT.

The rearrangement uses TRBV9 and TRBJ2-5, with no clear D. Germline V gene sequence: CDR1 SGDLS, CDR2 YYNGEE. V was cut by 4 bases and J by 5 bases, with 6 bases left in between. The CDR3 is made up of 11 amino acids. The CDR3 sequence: CASSPGETQYF. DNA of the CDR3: TGTGCCAGCAGCCCCGGGGAGACCCAGTACTTC.

This CDR3 is CASTEGTGGYNEQFF. The CDR3 coding sequence is TGCGCCAGCACCGAGGGGACAGGGGGGTACAATGAGCAGTTCTTC. The chain couples TRBV10-1 to TRBJ2-1; 11 bases map to TRBD1. The CDR3 covers 15 residues. Germline V gene lookup returns CDR1 WNHNN and CDR2 SYGVQD (reference sequence). Losses at the gene ends were 7 bases for V and 4 bases for J; bases not matched to a gene: 6.

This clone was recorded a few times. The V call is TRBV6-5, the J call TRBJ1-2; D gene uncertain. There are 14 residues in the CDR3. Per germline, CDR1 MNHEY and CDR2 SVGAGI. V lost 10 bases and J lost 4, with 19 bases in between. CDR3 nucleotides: TGTGCCACGGGAGGTTCCGAATATCTCTATGGCTACACCTTC. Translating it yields CATGGSEYLYGYTF.

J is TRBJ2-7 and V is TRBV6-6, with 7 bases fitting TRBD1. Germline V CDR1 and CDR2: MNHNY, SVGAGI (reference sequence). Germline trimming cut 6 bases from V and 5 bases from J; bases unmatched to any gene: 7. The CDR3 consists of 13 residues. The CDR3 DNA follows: TGTGCCAGCAGCCCGACAGGGACCCACGAGCAGTACTTC. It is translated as CASSPTGTHEQYF.

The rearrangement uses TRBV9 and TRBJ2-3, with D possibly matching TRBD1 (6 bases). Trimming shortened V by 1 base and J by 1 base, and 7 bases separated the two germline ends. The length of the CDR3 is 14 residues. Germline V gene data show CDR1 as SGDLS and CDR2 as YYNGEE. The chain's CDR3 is CASSVNRGTDTQYF. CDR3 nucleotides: TGTGCCAGCAGCGTAAACAGGGGCACAGATACGCAGTATTTT.

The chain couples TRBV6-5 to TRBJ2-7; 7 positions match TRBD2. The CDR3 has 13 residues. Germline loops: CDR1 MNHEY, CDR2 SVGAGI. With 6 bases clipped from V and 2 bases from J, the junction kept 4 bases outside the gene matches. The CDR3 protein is CASSLGLAYEQYF. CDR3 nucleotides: TGTGCCAGCAGCCTTGGACTAGCCTACGAGCAGTACTTC.

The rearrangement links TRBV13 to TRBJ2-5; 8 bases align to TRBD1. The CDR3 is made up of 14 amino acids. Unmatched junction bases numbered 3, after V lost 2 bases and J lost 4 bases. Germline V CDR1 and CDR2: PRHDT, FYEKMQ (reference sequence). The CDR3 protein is CASSLRTGTETQYF. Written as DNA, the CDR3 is TGTGCCAGCAGCTTAAGGACAGGGACAGAGACCCAGTACTTC.

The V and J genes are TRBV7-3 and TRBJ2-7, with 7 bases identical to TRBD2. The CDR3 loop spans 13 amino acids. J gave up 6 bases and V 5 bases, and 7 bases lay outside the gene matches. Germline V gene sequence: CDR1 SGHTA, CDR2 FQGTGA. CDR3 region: CASSARLAGEQYF. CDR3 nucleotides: TGTGCCAGCAGCGCCAGACTAGCTGGCGAGCAGTACTTC.

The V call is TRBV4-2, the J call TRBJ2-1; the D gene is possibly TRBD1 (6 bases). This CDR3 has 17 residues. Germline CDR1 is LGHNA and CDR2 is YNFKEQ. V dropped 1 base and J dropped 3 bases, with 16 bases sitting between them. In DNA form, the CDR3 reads TGTGCCAGCAGCCAAGTTGGGGCCAGGGGTGACTACAATGAGCAGTTCTTC. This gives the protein CASSQVGARGDYNEQFF.

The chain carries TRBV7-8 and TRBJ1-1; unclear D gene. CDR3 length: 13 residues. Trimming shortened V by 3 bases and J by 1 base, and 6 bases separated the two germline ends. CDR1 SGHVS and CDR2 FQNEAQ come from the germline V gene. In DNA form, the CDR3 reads TGTGCCAGCAGCTTTAGTCAGAACACTGAAGCTTTCTTT. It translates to CASSFSQNTEAFF.

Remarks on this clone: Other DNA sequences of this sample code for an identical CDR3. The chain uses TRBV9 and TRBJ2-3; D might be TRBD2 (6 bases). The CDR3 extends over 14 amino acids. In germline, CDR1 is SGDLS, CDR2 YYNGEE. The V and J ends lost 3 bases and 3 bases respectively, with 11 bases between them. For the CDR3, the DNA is TGTGCCAGCAGCGGGGGGGTTAGGACAGATACGCAGTATTTT. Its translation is CASSGGVRTDTQYF.

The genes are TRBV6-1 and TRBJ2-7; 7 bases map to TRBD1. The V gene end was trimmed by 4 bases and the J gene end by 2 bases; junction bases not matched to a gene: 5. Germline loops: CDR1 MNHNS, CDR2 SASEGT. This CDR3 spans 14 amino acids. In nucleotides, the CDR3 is TGTGCCAGCAGTGTTAGGGGGCAGCCCTACGAGCAGTACGTC. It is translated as CASSVRGQPYEQYV.

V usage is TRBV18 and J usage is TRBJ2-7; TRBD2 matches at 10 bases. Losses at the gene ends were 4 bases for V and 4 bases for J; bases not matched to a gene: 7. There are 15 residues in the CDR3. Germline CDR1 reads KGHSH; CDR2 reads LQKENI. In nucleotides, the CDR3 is TGTGCCAGCTCACAAACCGGGACTAGCGATTACGAGCAGTACGTC. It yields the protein CASSQTGTSDYEQYV.

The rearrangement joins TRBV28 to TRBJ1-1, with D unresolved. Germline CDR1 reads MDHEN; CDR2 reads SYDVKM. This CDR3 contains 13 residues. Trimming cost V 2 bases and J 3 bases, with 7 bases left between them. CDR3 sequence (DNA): TGTGCCAGCAGTTTACCCGGGGACACTGAAGCTTTCTTT. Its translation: CASSLPGDTEAFF. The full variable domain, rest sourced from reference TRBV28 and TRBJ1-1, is DVKVTQSSRYLVKRTGEKVFLECVQDMDHENMFWYRQDPGLGLRLIYFSYDVKMKEKGDIPEGYSVSREKKERFSLILESASTNQTSMYLCASSLPGDTEAFFGQGTRLTVV.

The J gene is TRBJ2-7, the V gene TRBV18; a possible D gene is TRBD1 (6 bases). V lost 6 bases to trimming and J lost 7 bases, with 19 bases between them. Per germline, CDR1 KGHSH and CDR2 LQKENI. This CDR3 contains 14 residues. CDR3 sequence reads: CASSTMDSREEQYF. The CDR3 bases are TGTGCCAGCTCTACCATGGACAGCAGAGAGGAGCAGTACTTC. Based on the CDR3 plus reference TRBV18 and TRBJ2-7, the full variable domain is NAGVMQNPRHLVRRRGQEARLRCSPMKGHSHVYWYRQLPEEGLKFMVYLQKENIIDESGMPKERFSAEFPKEGPSILRIQQVVRGDSAAYFCASSTMDSREEQYFGPGTRLTVT.

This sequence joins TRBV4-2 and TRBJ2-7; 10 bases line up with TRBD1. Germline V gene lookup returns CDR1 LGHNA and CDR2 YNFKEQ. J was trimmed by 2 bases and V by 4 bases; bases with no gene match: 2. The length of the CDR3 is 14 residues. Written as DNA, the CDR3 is TGTGCCAGCAGCCCCGGGACAGGGGCCTACGAGCAGTACTTC. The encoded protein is CASSPGTGAYEQYF.

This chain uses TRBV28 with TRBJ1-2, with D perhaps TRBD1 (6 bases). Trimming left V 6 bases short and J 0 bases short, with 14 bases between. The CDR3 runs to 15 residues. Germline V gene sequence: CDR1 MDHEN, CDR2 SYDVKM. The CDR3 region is CASRTGRSSNYGYTF. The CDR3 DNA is TGTGCCAGCAGGACAGGACGGTCCTCTAACTATGGCTACACCTTC.

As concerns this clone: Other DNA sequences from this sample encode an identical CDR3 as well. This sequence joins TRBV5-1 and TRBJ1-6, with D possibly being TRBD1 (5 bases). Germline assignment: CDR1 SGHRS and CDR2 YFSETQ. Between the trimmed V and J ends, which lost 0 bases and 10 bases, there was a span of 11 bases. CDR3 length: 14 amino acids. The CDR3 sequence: CASSLAGRGSPLHF. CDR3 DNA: TGCGCCAGCAGCTTGGCAGGGCGTGGGTCACCCCTCCACTTT.

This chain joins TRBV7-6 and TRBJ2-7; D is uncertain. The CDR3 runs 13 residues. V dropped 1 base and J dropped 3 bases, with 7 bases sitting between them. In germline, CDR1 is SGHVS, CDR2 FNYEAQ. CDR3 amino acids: CASSLGPDYEQYF. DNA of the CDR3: TGTGCCAGCAGCTTAGGGCCTGACTACGAGCAGTACTTC.

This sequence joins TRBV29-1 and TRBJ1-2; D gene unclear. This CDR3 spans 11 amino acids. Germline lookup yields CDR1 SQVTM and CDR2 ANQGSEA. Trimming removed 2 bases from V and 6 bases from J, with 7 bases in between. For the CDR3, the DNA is TGCAGCGTTGAACAGGTCCATGGCTACACCTTC. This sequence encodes CSVEQVHGYTF.

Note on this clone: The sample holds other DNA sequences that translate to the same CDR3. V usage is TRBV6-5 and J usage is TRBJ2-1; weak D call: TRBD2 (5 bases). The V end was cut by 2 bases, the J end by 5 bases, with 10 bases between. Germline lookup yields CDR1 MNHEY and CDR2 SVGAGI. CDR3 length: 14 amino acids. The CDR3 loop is CASSYNRGNNEQFF. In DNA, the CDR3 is TGTGCCAGCAGTTACAATCGGGGTAACAATGAGCAGTTCTTC.

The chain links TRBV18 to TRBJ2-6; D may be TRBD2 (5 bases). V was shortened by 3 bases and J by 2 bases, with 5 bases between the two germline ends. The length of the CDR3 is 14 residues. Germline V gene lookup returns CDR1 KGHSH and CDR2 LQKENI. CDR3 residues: CASSPGAGANVLTF. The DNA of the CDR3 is TGTGCCAGCTCACCGGGAGCTGGGGCCAACGTCCTGACTTTC.

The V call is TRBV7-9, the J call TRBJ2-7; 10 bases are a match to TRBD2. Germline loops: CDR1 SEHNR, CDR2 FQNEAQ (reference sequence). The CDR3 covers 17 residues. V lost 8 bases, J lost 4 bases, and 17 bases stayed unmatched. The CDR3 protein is CASQQLGKREGVYEQYV. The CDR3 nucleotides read TGTGCCAGCCAGCAGCTGGGGAAGCGGGAGGGCGTTTACGAGCAGTACGTC.

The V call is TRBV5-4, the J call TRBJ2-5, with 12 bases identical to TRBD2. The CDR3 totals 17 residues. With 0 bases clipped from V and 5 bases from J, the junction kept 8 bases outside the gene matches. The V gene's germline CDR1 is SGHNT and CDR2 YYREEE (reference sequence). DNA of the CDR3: TGTGCCAGCAGCTTGGAGTCTAGCGGGAGGGATAGTGAGACCCAGTACTTC. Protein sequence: CASSLESSGRDSETQYF.

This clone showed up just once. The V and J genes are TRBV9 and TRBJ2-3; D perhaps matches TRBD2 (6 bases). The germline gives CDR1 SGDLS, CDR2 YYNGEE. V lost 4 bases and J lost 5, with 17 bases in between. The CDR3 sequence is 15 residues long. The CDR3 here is CASSPYGGAGDTQYF. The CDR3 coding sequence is TGTGCCAGCAGCCCCTATGGGGGAGCGGGAGATACGCAGTATTTT.

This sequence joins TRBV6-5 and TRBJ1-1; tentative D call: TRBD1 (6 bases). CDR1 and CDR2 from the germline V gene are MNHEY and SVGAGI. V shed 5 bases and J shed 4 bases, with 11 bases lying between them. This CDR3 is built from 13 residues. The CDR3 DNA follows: TGTGCCAGCAGTATGGGGGGGGCCACTGAAGCTTTCTTT. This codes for CASSMGGATEAFF.

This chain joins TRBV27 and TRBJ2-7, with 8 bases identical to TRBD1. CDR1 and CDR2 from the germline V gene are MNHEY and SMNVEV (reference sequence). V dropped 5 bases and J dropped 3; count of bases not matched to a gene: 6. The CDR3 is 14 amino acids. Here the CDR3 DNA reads TGTGCCAGCAGTCCATTACAGGGGGACTACGAGCAGTACGTC. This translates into CASSPLQGDYEQYV.